This T cell receptor beta chain came from a study of T cell changes during pregnancy in multiple sclerosis. The data were produced by immunoSEQ multiplex PCR, yet TCRdb's version contains in-frame clones alone and is incomplete. The sample lists around 59,000 clones; 90% to 95% were seen once. V lost 6 bases and J lost 1, with 19 bases in between. This CDR3 region has 17 residues. Per the germline V gene, CDR1 is MNHEY and CDR2 is SMNVEV (reference sequence). This clone has a handful of counts. Material: peripheral blood, obtained in the first trimester of pregnancy. J is TRBJ1-5 and V is TRBV27; D perhaps matches TRBD1 (5 bases). The sequence came from a female donor with multiple sclerosis, enrolled in a pregnancy study. The CDR3 DNA is TGTGCCAGCAGGCCATTCCGGGACTCTCGGAGCAATCAGCCCCAGCATTTT. It yields the protein CASRPFRDSRSNQPQHF.